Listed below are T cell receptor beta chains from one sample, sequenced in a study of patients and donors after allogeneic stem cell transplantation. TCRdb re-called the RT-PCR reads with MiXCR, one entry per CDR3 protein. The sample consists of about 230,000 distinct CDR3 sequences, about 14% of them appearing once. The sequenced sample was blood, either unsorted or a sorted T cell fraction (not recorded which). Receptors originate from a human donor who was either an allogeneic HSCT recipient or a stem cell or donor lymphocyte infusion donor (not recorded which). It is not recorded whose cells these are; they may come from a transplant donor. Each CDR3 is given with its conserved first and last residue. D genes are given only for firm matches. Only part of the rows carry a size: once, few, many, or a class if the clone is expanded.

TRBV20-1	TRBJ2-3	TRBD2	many	CSALAPAGGTDTQYF	TGCAGTGCGCTAGCTCCAGCGGGGGGCACAGATACGCAGTATTTT
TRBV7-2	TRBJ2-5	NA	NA	CASSSQGFSETQYF	TGTGCCAGCAGCTCGCAGGGTTTCTCAGAGACCCAGTACTTC
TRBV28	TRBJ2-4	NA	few	CASSRDNGDIQYF	TGTGCCAGCAGTCGGGACAATGGAGACATTCAGTACTTC
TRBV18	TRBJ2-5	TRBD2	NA	CASSTLAGIQETQYF	TGTGCCAGCTCAACACTAGCGGGGATACAAGAGACCCAGTACTTC
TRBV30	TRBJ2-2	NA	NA	CAGQGGGTGELFF	TGTGCCGGACAAGGAGGGGGTACCGGGGAGCTGTTTTTT
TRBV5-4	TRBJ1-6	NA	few	CASSPRAVDSPLHF	TGTGCCAGCAGCCCCAGGGCTGTGGATTCACCCCTCCACTTT
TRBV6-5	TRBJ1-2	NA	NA	CASKTGGYGYTF	TGTGCCAGCAAAACTGGGGGGTATGGCTACACCTTC
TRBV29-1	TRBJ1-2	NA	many	CSVGNGGYTF	TGCAGCGTTGGAAATGGAGGCTACACCTTC
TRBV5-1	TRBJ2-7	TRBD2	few	CASSITPGTSGNEQYF	TGCGCCAGCAGCATAACACCCGGGACTAGCGGGAACGAGCAGTACTTC
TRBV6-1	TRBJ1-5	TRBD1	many	CASRGDREGNQPQHF	TGTGCCAGCCGGGGGGACAGGGAGGGCAATCAGCCCCAGCATTTT